This is a list of T cell receptor beta chains from one sample in a study of shared clonotypes between healthy human individuals. Repertoires were generated with immunoSEQ multiplex PCR, while TCRdb's copy carries only in-frame clones and drops some. This sample carries roughly 1.5 million clones, 98% of them seen once, and the ten largest clones take about 0.4%. The sequenced material came from naive CD4+ T cells sorted from blood. These TCRs come from a man younger than 45 in good health. Each CDR3 is given with its conserved first and last residue. The D gene is left open where the match is weak. Where a row states a size, it is once, few, many or the class of an expanded clone; other rows omit it.

j_call d_call clone_size v_call cdr3_nt cdr3_aa
TRBJ2-1 - - TRBV13 TGTGCCAGCAGCTTGATCGGGGCCTACAATGAGCAGTTCTTC CASSLIGAYNEQFF
TRBJ2-1 TRBD2 - TRBV5-1 TGCGCCAGCAGCGTGGGACTAGCGGGAGCTCTTGAGCAGTTCTTC CASSVGLAGALEQFF
TRBJ2-1 - - TRBV7-9 TGTGCCAGCAGCTTATTTCCGCGGACCTCCTACAATGAGCAGTTCTTC CASSLFPRTSYNEQFF
TRBJ1-1 - - TRBV6-5 TGTGCCAGCAGTTACGCAGCCATGAACACTGAAGCTTTCTTT CASSYAAMNTEAFF
TRBJ2-5 - - TRBV7-2 TGTGCCAGCAGCCCCGGCTGGGGTAGCGGCCAAGAGACCCAGTACTTC CASSPGWGSGQETQYF
TRBJ2-1 TRBD2 - TRBV9 TGTGCCAGCAGCGTAGGTTTACTAGCGGGGTATAATGAGCAGTTCTTC CASSVGLLAGYNEQFF
TRBJ1-1 - - TRBV5-1 TGCGCCAGCAGCCCTAGGAGGGGGGCCGTCAAAGACACTGAAGCTTTCTTT CASSPRRGAVKDTEAFF
TRBJ2-7 TRBD1 - TRBV5-1 TGCGCCAGCAGTCGGGGACAGGGAGACTACGAGCAGTACTTC CASSRGQGDYEQYF
TRBJ2-2 TRBD1 - TRBV29-1 TGCAGCGTGACAGGGATGCGGGCCGGGGAGCTGTTTTTT CSVTGMRAGELFF
TRBJ2-1 TRBD1 - TRBV5-8 TGTGCCAGCAGCTTGGGGGGACAGGGGGATGAGCAGTTCTTC CASSLGGQGDEQFF
TRBJ2-5 - - TRBV7-3 TGTGCCAGCAGCCCCGGGACACCTGAGACCCAGTACTTC CASSPGTPETQYF
TRBJ2-5 - - TRBV7-2 TGTGCCAGCAGCTTACGTAGGCAAGAGACCCAGTACTTC CASSLRRQETQYF
TRBJ1-2 TRBD1 - TRBV7-2 TGTGCCAGCAGCTTAGGGACAGGGAACTATGGCTACACCTTC CASSLGTGNYGYTF
TRBJ2-1 - - TRBV20-1 TGCAGTGCTCAGAGAGACAATGAGCAGTTCTTC CSAQRDNEQFF
TRBJ2-1 - - TRBV11-2 TGTGCCAGCAGCCGAGGCCGAGTGGGGTTCTTC CASSRGRVGFF
TRBJ2-3 - - TRBV7-8 TGTGCCAGCAGCCGCACCGATACGCAGTATTTT CASSRTDTQYF
TRBJ2-1 TRBD1 - TRBV5-1 TGCGCCAGCAGCGTACCGGGACAGGTGACCTACAATGAGCAGTTCTTC CASSVPGQVTYNEQFF
TRBJ2-4 - - TRBV6-1 TGTGCCAGCAGGAGGGAGTCTTCCAAAAACATTCAGTACTTC CASRRESSKNIQYF
TRBJ2-3 - - TRBV9 TGTGCCAGCAGCGTCTCAACAGGAGCCCTCGGAGATACGCAGTATTTT CASSVSTGALGDTQYF
TRBJ1-2 - - TRBV19 TGTGCCAGTATTCCGGCTGGGACACTCAGCTATGGCTACACCTTC CASIPAGTLSYGYTF
TRBJ1-1 - - TRBV18 TGTGCCAGCTCACCAGGGTCACGACAGAACACTGAAGCTTTCTTT CASSPGSRQNTEAFF
TRBJ2-2 - - TRBV29-1 TGCAGCGTCGGCAGTAAGGGGAACACCGGGGAGCTGTTTTTT CSVGSKGNTGELFF
TRBJ2-7 - - TRBV29-1 TGCAGCGTTGCCGAGGGGGTCCACGAGCAGTACTTC CSVAEGVHEQYF
TRBJ1-2 - once TRBV5-1 TGCGCCAGCAGCTTGGCTCGGGAGTTTGGCTACACCTTC CASSLAREFGYTF
TRBJ2-3 - - TRBV7-6 TGTGCCAGCAGCTTAGCGCTGACAGGCACAGATACGCAGTATTTT CASSLALTGTDTQYF
TRBJ2-7 - once TRBV19 TGTGCCAGTAGTATAACCCTACCGGGCGAGCAGTACTTC CASSITLPGEQYF
TRBJ2-2 - - TRBV7-2 TGTGCCAGCAGCCGTGGCGTACTCGCGAACACCGGGGAGCTGTTTTTT CASSRGVLANTGELFF
TRBJ2-7 - - TRBV5-6 TGTGCCAGCAGCTCCACGGGCCAAAGCTCCTACGAGCAGTACTTC CASSSTGQSSYEQYF
TRBJ1-5 TRBD1 - TRBV2 TGTGCCAGCAGACGACAGGGGACCAGCAATCAGCCCCAGCATTTT CASRRQGTSNQPQHF
TRBJ2-3 TRBD1 - TRBV10-1 TGCGCCAGCAGTGAGAGGGACAGGGGTCCCACAGATACGCAGTATTTT CASSERDRGPTDTQYF
TRBJ2-5 - - TRBV10-3 TGTGCCATCAGTGAACGAGGTAACCAAGAGACCCAGTACTTC CAISERGNQETQYF
TRBJ2-7 - once TRBV7-2 TGTGCCAGCAGCTTAGCTCCGGGTCACTACGAGCAGTACTTC CASSLAPGHYEQYF
TRBJ1-4 - once TRBV27 TGTGCCAGCAGTCCCCGCCCTAATGAAAAACTGTTTTTT CASSPRPNEKLFF
TRBJ2-3 TRBD1 - TRBV11-2 TGTGCCAGCAGCTTGGACAGGGGCGACACAGATACGCAGTATTTT CASSLDRGDTDTQYF
TRBJ2-5 - - TRBV28 TGTGCCAGCAGTCCCCGGACAGTTCGGCAAGAGACCCAGTACTTC CASSPRTVRQETQYF
TRBJ2-3 - - TRBV19 TGTGCCAGTAGGCACACAGATACGCAGTATTTT CASRHTDTQYF
TRBJ1-1 - - TRBV5-5 TGTGCCAGCCGGGAGGGGACGGGGGCGTCTGAAGCTTTCTTT CASREGTGASEAFF
TRBJ2-5 TRBD2 - TRBV7-9 TGTGCCAGCAGCTTCCCGACTAGCGGTAAAGAGACCCAGTACTTC CASSFPTSGKETQYF
TRBJ1-2 - - TRBV29-1 TGCAGCGTTGGCCGAGACAGCACTAGGGGAGGCTACACCTTC CSVGRDSTRGGYTF
TRBJ2-5 TRBD1 once TRBV19 TGTGCCAGTAGTATGGACAGGGGGAGGATGACCCAGTACTTC CASSMDRGRMTQYF
TRBJ2-1 - - TRBV28 TGTGCCAGCAGTTATCCTGACCCAAGGAATGAGCAGTTCTTC CASSYPDPRNEQFF
TRBJ2-7 TRBD2 - TRBV7-3 TGTGCCAGCAGCCTGACCGGGACTATGCTGAACGAGCAGTACTTC CASSLTGTMLNEQYF
TRBJ2-2 - - TRBV19 TGTGCCAGTAGTCTGGCAGTGAACACCGGGGAGCTGTTTTTT CASSLAVNTGELFF
TRBJ2-5 TRBD2 - TRBV5-4 TGTGCCAGCAGCTCCGGTGGGACTAGCGGGAGTGAGACCCAGTACTTC CASSSGGTSGSETQYF
TRBJ1-1 TRBD1 - TRBV19 TGTGCCAGTATCGGACAGGGCGGGCACACTGAAGCTTTCTTT CASIGQGGHTEAFF
TRBJ2-1 - - TRBV11-2 TGTGCCAGCAGCTACAACAGGGTCGATGAGCAGTTCTTC CASSYNRVDEQFF